This paragraph covers one T cell receptor beta chain sequence. Its antigen is undetermined. Read coverage stops 3 residues before the CDR3 terminus; the germline J gene supplies the remainder. Dot-blot hybridization genotyped cervical HPV amplified with MY09/MY11 PCR. The sample originates from a study of T cells in women clearing cervical HPV infection. Study-level background: Cases were women with histologically confirmed HPV16-related CIN3 or worse, including a couple of invasive cancers. Controls were women whose single incident HPV16 infection cleared within 12 months without precancer or cancer.

Study results and caveats: Repertoire richness, not evenness, was significantly elevated in CIN3+ cases versus controls.

Clones were read by immunoSEQ multiplex PCR, and TCRdb kept only the in-frame ones, dropping some. The sample includes 20,000 to 25,000 clones. The CDR3 is 12 amino acids. The germline V gene encodes CDR1 SGHNT and CDR2 YYREEE (reference sequence). Sequences were obtained from blood buffy coat. The TCR sequence derives from a woman between 18 and 69 years old with a cervical HPV16 infection that either progressed to CIN3+ or cleared (not recorded which). This chain uses TRBV5-4 with TRBJ2-4; D is unclear. The CDR3 loop reads CASNIDNQPQYF. The DNA read from the CDR3 is TGTGCCAGCAATATAGACAATCAGCCT.